This T cell receptor (beta chain) originates from a study of blood T cell repertoires in COVID-19. TCRdb's copy holds only in-frame clones and misses some; the assay was immunoSEQ multiplex PCR. This repertoire shows fewer than 250,000 clones, around nine tenths found once; its top ten account for about 4%. Trimming pared 0 bases from V and 2 bases from J, leaving 7 bases between. CDR3 length equals 14 residues. From germline, CDR1 is SEHNR and CDR2 FQNEAQ (reference sequence). The rearrangement joins TRBV7-9 to TRBJ1-2; a weak D match, TRBD1 (5 bases). This TCR was recovered from a woman younger than 45 who had been exposed to COVID-19. The sequencing input was PBMCs or T cells enriched from blood (not recorded which). The CDR3 loop is CASSLAGQNYGYTF. CDR3 DNA sequence: TGTGCCAGCAGCTTAGCGGGGCAGAACTATGGCTACACCTTC.